This T cell receptor (beta chain) emerged from a study of T cells in Graves' hyperthyroidism and ophthalmopathy. Study observations and caveats: In the blood, most expanded thyroid clonotypes above 0.001 appeared as well.

Trimming removed 4 bases at V and 4 bases at J, with 12 bases between. CDR3 size: 14 residues. The germline V gene has CDR1 KGHDR and CDR2 SFDVKD. The TCR beta CDR3 regions underwent amplification using RNA transcripts as the source. HTBI primers drove first-round RT-PCR of the TCR CDR3. One entry per CDR3 protein, called by TCRdb with MiXCR from the multiplex PCR reads. The table has hundreds of thousands of distinct CDR3 sequences, around 45% seen once. Criteria for exclusion of patients were uncontrolled infection, other autoimmune disease, pregnancy or lactation. The diagnostic basis comprised clinical symptoms, serum thyroxine and TRAb, thyroid ultrasound and orbital computed tomography. The table lists this clonotype with many counts. Its antigen is unidentified.

The material sequenced was peripheral blood or thyroid tissue (not recorded which). The J gene is TRBJ2-5, the V gene TRBV24-1; possible D gene TRBD1, 6 bases. The origin of this receptor is a woman between 18 and 29 years old with Graves' hyperthyroidism. Here the CDR3 reads CATSDQDSGETQYF. The CDR3, as DNA: TGTGCCACCAGTGACCAGGACAGCGGAGAGACCCAGTACTTC.